A selection of T cell receptor beta chains follows, all from one sample in a study of somatic mutations in cytotoxic T cells in rheumatoid arthritis. Using immunoSEQ multiplex PCR, the repertoire was profiled, and TCRdb retains in-frame clones only, with some absent. The sample consists of about 20,000 clones, roughly 85% of them appearing once. Sequences were obtained from CD8+ T cells sorted from blood. These receptors all come from a woman in her thirties or forties with rheumatoid arthritis. Each CDR3 is given with its conserved first and last residue. D genes are given only for firm matches. The listing skips clone size in some rows; elsewhere it reads once, few, many or a size class.

v_call: TRBV27
j_call: TRBJ1-5
d_call: TRBD1
clone_size: .
cdr3_nt: TGTGCCAGCAGTTACCCGGGACAGCCAACCTTTTGGCCCCAGCATTTT
cdr3_aa: CASSYPGQPTFWPQHF

v_call: TRBV14
j_call: TRBJ2-1
d_call: TRBD2
clone_size: .
cdr3_nt: TGTGCCAGCAGCCAAGAGGTTGGTAGGGACTATTACAATGAGCAGTTCTTC
cdr3_aa: CASSQEVGRDYYNEQFF

v_call: TRBV30
j_call: TRBJ2-1
d_call: TRBD2
clone_size: .
cdr3_nt: TGTGCCTGGAGTGTACCGGGGGGCTACAATGAGCAGTTCTTC
cdr3_aa: CAWSVPGGYNEQFF

v_call: TRBV10-3
j_call: TRBJ2-7
d_call: .
clone_size: few
cdr3_nt: TGTGCCATCAGTACTGGAGATTACGAGCAGTACTTC
cdr3_aa: CAISTGDYEQYF

v_call: TRBV7-8
j_call: TRBJ1-2
d_call: .
clone_size: few
cdr3_nt: TGTGCCAGCAGCCCCCTGACAGGTGGACATGGCTACACCTTC
cdr3_aa: CASSPLTGGHGYTF

v_call: TRBV2
j_call: TRBJ2-7
d_call: .
clone_size: .
cdr3_nt: TGTGCCAGCGCTCAGGGATCCGAGCAGTACTTC
cdr3_aa: CASAQGSEQYF

v_call: TRBV19
j_call: TRBJ2-1
d_call: .
clone_size: .
cdr3_nt: TGTGCCAGTACCTCATCGGGCGGGTACAATGAGCAGTTCTTC
cdr3_aa: CASTSSGGYNEQFF

v_call: TRBV27
j_call: TRBJ2-5
d_call: .
clone_size: .
cdr3_nt: TGTGCCAGCAGTGGGGGCCCGGGTACGTCTCTCTTCGAGACCCAGTACTTC
cdr3_aa: CASSGGPGTSLFETQYF

v_call: TRBV9
j_call: TRBJ2-7
d_call: .
clone_size: .
cdr3_nt: TGTGCCAGCAGCGTAATCCCCCAGTCGGACACCTACTTC
cdr3_aa: CASSVIPQSDTYF

v_call: TRBV27
j_call: TRBJ1-3
d_call: TRBD1
clone_size: .
cdr3_nt: TGTGCCAGCAGTGTGGGACAGGGGATTGGTGGAAACACCATATATTTT
cdr3_aa: CASSVGQGIGGNTIYF

v_call: TRBV5-6
j_call: TRBJ2-1
d_call: TRBD1
clone_size: .
cdr3_nt: TGTGCCAGCAGCGCCGGGACAGCGTACAATGAGCAGTTCTTC
cdr3_aa: CASSAGTAYNEQFF

v_call: TRBV27
j_call: TRBJ1-5
d_call: .
clone_size: .
cdr3_nt: TGTGCCAGCGGACTTGGGATGGGGTATAGCAATCAGCCCCAGCATTTT
cdr3_aa: CASGLGMGYSNQPQHF

v_call: TRBV30
j_call: TRBJ1-1
d_call: .
clone_size: .
cdr3_nt: TGTGCCTGGAGGCCGGGGGCTGAAGCTTTCTTT
cdr3_aa: CAWRPGAEAFF

v_call: TRBV11-3
j_call: TRBJ2-1
d_call: TRBD2
clone_size: .
cdr3_nt: TGTGCCAGCAGCTCGGGGGGGATCCGGGAGCAGTTCTTC
cdr3_aa: CASSSGGIREQFF

v_call: TRBV6-1
j_call: TRBJ1-1
d_call: TRBD1
clone_size: .
cdr3_nt: TGTGCCAGCAGTGGAGCTACAGGGGAGGAGGGGAACACTGAAGCTTTCTTT
cdr3_aa: CASSGATGEEGNTEAFF

v_call: TRBV27
j_call: TRBJ2-1
d_call: TRBD2
clone_size: .
cdr3_nt: TGTGCCAGCAGTCCCGGGGGAGGGTATGAGCAGTTCTTC
cdr3_aa: CASSPGGGYEQFF

v_call: TRBV18
j_call: TRBJ2-3
d_call: .
clone_size: .
cdr3_nt: TGTGCCAGCTCACCGGCCTCCCGCCCAGATACGCAGTATTTT
cdr3_aa: CASSPASRPDTQYF

v_call: TRBV19
j_call: TRBJ1-1
d_call: .
clone_size: .
cdr3_nt: TGTGCCAGTAGTATAGATAGGGGGATCTTCACTGAAGCTTTCTTT
cdr3_aa: CASSIDRGIFTEAFF

v_call: TRBV6-5
j_call: TRBJ2-3
d_call: .
clone_size: .
cdr3_nt: TGTGCCAGCAGTTACGGGGACTCGGGGGATACGCAGTATTTT
cdr3_aa: CASSYGDSGDTQYF

v_call: TRBV5-6
j_call: TRBJ2-1
d_call: TRBD2
clone_size: .
cdr3_nt: TGTGCCAGCAGCGTTAGCGGGGGGACCGCTTGGGGGGAGCAGTTCTTC
cdr3_aa: CASSVSGGTAWGEQFF

v_call: TRBV4-1
j_call: TRBJ2-7
d_call: .
clone_size: .
cdr3_nt: TGCGCCAGCAGCCGAGACGCAGGGGCGAAATACGAGCAGTACTTC
cdr3_aa: CASSRDAGAKYEQYF

v_call: TRBV6-1
j_call: TRBJ1-2
d_call: TRBD1
clone_size: .
cdr3_nt: TGTGCCAGCAGTGAAGGGGACAGGGGGAGGTACACCTTC
cdr3_aa: CASSEGDRGRYTF

v_call: TRBV2
j_call: TRBJ2-3
d_call: TRBD2
clone_size: .
cdr3_nt: TGTGCCAGCACCCCTAGCGGGAGTGGAACAGATACGCAGTATTTT
cdr3_aa: CASTPSGSGTDTQYF

v_call: TRBV7-6
j_call: TRBJ1-6
d_call: .
clone_size: .
cdr3_nt: TGTGCCAGCAGCCCCGAGGGGGAAAACTCACCCCTCCACTTT
cdr3_aa: CASSPEGENSPLHF

v_call: TRBV7-6
j_call: TRBJ2-1
d_call: .
clone_size: .
cdr3_nt: TGTGCCAGCAGCTTAACAGGTAGCTCCTACAATGAGCAGTTCTTC
cdr3_aa: CASSLTGSSYNEQFF

v_call: TRBV19
j_call: TRBJ1-2
d_call: .
clone_size: .
cdr3_nt: TGTGCCAGTAGTATAGATCTAGAGCCGCTTTATGGCTACACCTTC
cdr3_aa: CASSIDLEPLYGYTF

v_call: TRBV30
j_call: TRBJ2-5
d_call: .
clone_size: once
cdr3_nt: TGTGCCTGGAGTGTACTAGAGTACCAAGAGACCCAGTACTTC
cdr3_aa: CAWSVLEYQETQYF

v_call: TRBV10-1
j_call: TRBJ1-5
d_call: .
clone_size: .
cdr3_nt: TGCGCCACAGGGACGGACCGGGGGAGCAATCAGCCCCAGCATTTT
cdr3_aa: CATGTDRGSNQPQHF

v_call: TRBV30
j_call: TRBJ1-2
d_call: .
clone_size: .
cdr3_nt: TGTGCCTGGAGTGCCCAAGCGGGGGGCTACACCTTC
cdr3_aa: CAWSAQAGGYTF

v_call: TRBV5-1
j_call: TRBJ2-1
d_call: TRBD1
clone_size: .
cdr3_nt: TGCGCCAGCACCCCGACAGGGGCCAATGAGCAGTTCTTC
cdr3_aa: CASTPTGANEQFF

v_call: TRBV30
j_call: TRBJ2-2
d_call: .
clone_size: .
cdr3_nt: TGTGCCTGGAGTGTACCGGGTCTGGGTTTGGAGCTGTTTTTT
cdr3_aa: CAWSVPGLGLELFF

v_call: TRBV7-9
j_call: TRBJ2-7
d_call: .
clone_size: .
cdr3_nt: TGTGCCAGCAGCTTAGGTCCCAGCGGAGGCATCTACGAGCAGTACTTC
cdr3_aa: CASSLGPSGGIYEQYF

v_call: TRBV30
j_call: TRBJ2-3
d_call: TRBD2
clone_size: .
cdr3_nt: TGTGCCTGGAGTGGGATAGCGGGAATATTGAATACGCAGTATTTT
cdr3_aa: CAWSGIAGILNTQYF

v_call: TRBV30
j_call: TRBJ1-4
d_call: .
clone_size: .
cdr3_nt: TGTGCCTGGGCTTACCCGGGGTTTAATGAAAAACTGTTTTTT
cdr3_aa: CAWAYPGFNEKLFF

v_call: TRBV9
j_call: TRBJ2-5
d_call: .
clone_size: .
cdr3_nt: TGTGCCAGCAGCAGGCGGATTTATGGAATGGGGACCCAGTACTTC
cdr3_aa: CASSRRIYGMGTQYF